Shown below are 27 T cell receptor beta chains from a single sample sequenced in a study of cytomegalovirus exposure and HLA in healthy donors. PCR was performed using 60 Vbeta and 13 Jbeta primers. Sequencing used immunoSEQ multiplex PCR; TCRdb keeps in-frame clones, though not all of them. The data hold about 130,000 clones, with 75% to 85% observed a single time. Sequenced sample: PBMCs. The receptors derive from a middle-aged woman in good health and CMV-seronegative.

The rearrangement links TRBV7-9 to TRBJ1-4; TRBD1 matches at 8 bases. Per germline, CDR1 SEHNR and CDR2 FQNEAQ (reference sequence). The V gene end was trimmed by 5 bases and the J gene end by 0 bases; junction bases not matched to a gene: 5. CDR3 size: 16 residues. CDR3 DNA sequence: TGTGCCAGCAGCCGGACAGGGCGCGCAACTAATGAAAAACTGTTTTTT. Its protein is CASSRTGRATNEKLFF.

The rearrangement links TRBV9 to TRBJ1-2; maybe TRBD1 (5 bases). Germline CDR1 is SGDLS and CDR2 is YYNGEE. The CDR3 totals 15 residues. With 0 bases removed from V and 8 bases from J, the gap between germline ends came to 17 bases. This CDR3 reads CASSVGSGTGRGYTF. The CDR3 DNA reads TGTGCCAGCAGCGTAGGTTCCGGGACTGGCCGGGGCTACACCTTC.

The genes are TRBV19 and TRBJ2-1; the match to TRBD2 covers 9 bases. The germline gives CDR1 LNHDA, CDR2 SQIVND (reference sequence). With 4 bases clipped from V and 4 bases from J, the junction kept 5 bases outside the gene matches. CDR3 length: 15 residues. The CDR3, as DNA: TGTGCCAGTAGTAGGGCGGGAGGGGGGTACAATGAGCAGTTCTTC. Protein sequence: CASSRAGGGYNEQFF.

The CDR3 bases are TGTGCCAGCAGTTTACGGAGGCAGGGAGGTGGCGAGCAGTACTTC. This gives the protein CASSLRRQGGGEQYF. The V gene is TRBV28, the J gene TRBJ2-7; D possibly corresponds to TRBD2 (6 bases). Germline loops: CDR1 MDHEN, CDR2 SYDVKM. CDR3 length equals 15 residues. V lost 2 bases and J 6 bases, leaving 17 bases between the germline ends. Variable domain in full (rest from reference TRBV28 and TRBJ2-7): DVKVTQSSRYLVKRTGEKVFLECVQDMDHENMFWYRQDPGLGLRLIYFSYDVKMKEKGDIPEGYSVSREKKERFSLILESASTNQTSMYLCASSLRRQGGGEQYFGPGTRLTVT.

V and J are TRBV7-3 and TRBJ2-2; D is undetermined. Trimming cost V 1 base and J 8 bases, with 11 bases left between them. The CDR3 has 14 amino acids. CDR1 and CDR2 (germline): SGHTA, FQGTGA. In nucleotides, the CDR3 is TGTGCCAGCAGCTTAAAGGCAGGTGGTGGGGAGCTGTTTTTT. Translation gives CASSLKAGGGELFF.

The chain links TRBV19 to TRBJ1-1, with unresolved D. The germline CDR1 and CDR2 sequences are LNHDA and SQIVND (reference sequence). The V end lost 7 bases, the J end lost 5 bases, and 17 bases lay between the germline ends. The CDR3 covers 14 residues. The CDR3: CASTSGVGETEAFF. Written as DNA, the CDR3 is TGTGCCAGTACCTCGGGCGTTGGGGAGACTGAAGCTTTCTTT.

This clone was counted a few times. The rearrangement links TRBV6-1 to TRBJ1-5; no firm D call. V lost 3 bases and J 6 bases, leaving 12 bases between the germline ends. Germline V gene sequence: CDR1 MNHNS, CDR2 SASEGT. There are 14 residues in the CDR3. This CDR3 is CASSDSQAGQPQHF. CDR3 DNA sequence: TGTGCCAGCAGTGATAGCCAGGCGGGTCAGCCCCAGCATTTT.

This clone has a handful of counts. Within the sample, other DNA sequences also encode this same CDR3. The J gene is TRBJ2-7, the V gene TRBV6-6, with TRBD2 identical over 9 bases. This CDR3 has 15 residues. CDR1 is MNHNY, CDR2 SVGAGI, per germline (reference sequence). Losses at the gene ends were 5 bases for V and 2 bases for J; bases not matched to a gene: 7. The DNA of the CDR3 is TGTGCCAGCAGTGCGGCTAGCGGGGTCCCCTACGAGCAGTACTTC. Translating gives CASSAASGVPYEQYF.

The rearrangement links TRBV5-1 to TRBJ2-3; D is unclear. This CDR3 region has 14 residues. V lost 0 bases, J lost 3 bases, and 8 bases lay in between. CDR1 and CDR2 from the germline V gene are SGHRS and YFSETQ. CDR3 nucleotide sequence: TGCGCCAGCAGCTTGGGTCCGGTGACAGATACGCAGTATTTT. This sequence encodes CASSLGPVTDTQYF.

The chain recombines TRBV27 with TRBJ1-2, with D tentatively TRBD1 (5 bases). This CDR3 has 14 amino acids. Trimming stripped 2 bases from V and 0 bases from J, with 7 bases between. Looked up from germline, CDR1 is MNHEY and CDR2 is SMNVEV (reference sequence). CDR3 loop: CASSLAGPNYGYTF. In nucleotides, the CDR3 is TGTGCCAGCAGTTTAGCAGGGCCTAACTATGGCTACACCTTC.

V is TRBV2 and J is TRBJ2-7; 8 bases align to TRBD2. V lost 4 bases and J lost 6; bases outside the gene matches: 2. Germline CDR1 and CDR2: SNHLY and FYNNEI. The CDR3 is 12 amino acids. The CDR3 protein is CASSGAGVEQYF. For the CDR3, the DNA is TGTGCCAGCAGTGGAGCGGGAGTCGAGCAGTACTTC.

This chain connects TRBV7-3 to TRBJ1-1; 9 bases line up with TRBD1. The CDR3 totals 14 residues. Trimming removed 5 bases from V and 7 bases from J; junction bases left unmatched: 8. Germline-derived CDR1 and CDR2 are SGHTA and FQGTGA. The CDR3 sequence: CASSPGQGLSEAFF. The DNA of the CDR3 is TGTGCCAGCAGCCCTGGACAGGGGCTAAGTGAAGCTTTCTTT.

The CDR3: CSVSGQGAAEQYF. CDR3 in DNA: TGCAGCGTGTCAGGACAGGGGGCGGCCGAGCAGTACTTC. The genes are TRBV29-1 and TRBJ2-7; 11 bases are shared with TRBD1. CDR3 size: 13 residues. V trimming: 6 bases; J trimming: 6 bases; junction bases outside the gene matches: 7. Germline assignment: CDR1 SQVTM and CDR2 ANQGSEA.

The gene calls are TRBV4-3 and TRBJ2-7; TRBD2 might be the D (5 bases). The V gene's germline CDR1 is LGHNA and CDR2 YSLEER. The CDR3 spans 18 residues. The V end lost 0 bases, the J end lost 0 bases, and 18 bases lay between the germline ends. The CDR3 DNA sequence: TGCGCCAGCAGCCAAGAGGTAACTAGAGGGTCTTTCTCCTACGAGCAGTACTTC. It yields the protein CASSQEVTRGSFSYEQYF.

V and J are TRBV7-6 and TRBJ1-2; D perhaps matches TRBD1 (6 bases). The CDR3 runs to 14 residues. V gave up 5 bases and J gave up 6 bases, with 16 bases separating them. Germline lookup yields CDR1 SGHVS and CDR2 FNYEAQ. The CDR3, as DNA: TGTGCCAGCAGCGGCAGGGGTATTGGGGATGGCTACACCTTC. Translated, it gives CASSGRGIGDGYTF. Drawing the rest from reference TRBV7-6 and TRBJ1-2, the complete variable domain is GAGVSQSPRYKVTKRGQDVALRCDPISGHVSLYWYRQALGQGPEFLTYFNYEAQQDKSGLPNDRFSAERPEGSISTLTIQRTEQRDSAMYRCASSGRGIGDGYTFGSGTRLTVV.

The chain employs TRBV5-1 and TRBJ2-7; 7 bases align to TRBD2. Trimming at V came to 0 bases and at J to 9 bases, leaving 6 bases not matched to a gene. The CDR3 totals 13 residues. Germline V CDR1 and CDR2: SGHRS, YFSETQ. For the CDR3, the DNA is TGCGCCAGCAGCTTGGCCTTGGGGGAGGGGCAGTACTTC. It is translated as CASSLALGEGQYF.

The V and J genes are TRBV5-8 and TRBJ1-4; 10 bases match TRBD1. CDR1 SGHTS and CDR2 YDEGEE come from the germline V gene. The V and J ends lost 3 bases and 8 bases, in that order; junction bases with no gene match: 4. This CDR3 comprises 14 residues. As DNA, the CDR3 is TGTGCCAGCAGCTCGGGACAGGGGACGGAAAAACTGTTTTTT. It yields the protein CASSSGQGTEKLFF.

The chain joins TRBV2 to TRBJ2-3, with 9 bases lining up with TRBD1. The junction had 14 bases not matched to a gene; V was cut back by 5 bases and J by 5 bases. This CDR3 contains 17 residues. The V gene's germline CDR1 is SNHLY and CDR2 FYNNEI. CDR3 coding DNA: TGTGCCAGCAGTTTTACGGGTACAGGGGGCCGGGGAGATACGCAGTATTTT. Its translation is CASSFTGTGGRGDTQYF.

J is TRBJ2-3 and V is TRBV5-1; a possible D gene is TRBD1 (5 bases). Trimming shortened V by 4 bases and J by 2 bases, and 17 bases separated the two germline ends. The germline gives CDR1 SGHRS, CDR2 YFSETQ. The CDR3 extends over 16 amino acids. The chain's CDR3 is CASSPSRQSNTDTQYF. For the CDR3, the DNA is TGCGCCAGCAGCCCTTCCCGACAGAGTAACACAGATACGCAGTATTTT.

The chain uses TRBV6-1 and TRBJ2-1; the match to TRBD2 covers 13 bases. The CDR3 is 16 residues long. Germline lookup yields CDR1 MNHNS and CDR2 SASEGT. V gave up 3 bases and J gave up 6 bases; unmatched junction bases: 5. The chain's CDR3 is CASSDPTSGGVNEQFF. The CDR3 coding sequence is TGTGCCAGCAGTGACCCTACTAGCGGGGGGGTCAATGAGCAGTTCTTC.

This chain uses TRBV7-2 with TRBJ2-2, with a possible D match to TRBD2 (5 bases). From germline, CDR1 is SGHTA and CDR2 FQGNSA. The CDR3 has 13 amino acids. V was pared by 2 bases and J by 9 bases, with 10 bases between. CDR3 protein: CASSLSGVRELFF. CDR3 in DNA: TGTGCCAGCAGCTTATCCGGGGTTCGGGAGCTGTTTTTT.

The chain has TRBV5-1 and TRBJ1-5, with 8 bases aligning to TRBD1. The V and J ends lost 5 bases and 0 bases, in that order; junction bases with no gene match: 10. The CDR3 has 17 residues. The V gene's germline CDR1 is SGHRS and CDR2 YFSETQ. CDR3 sequence reads: CASRQADRAGSNQPQHF. In DNA, the CDR3 is TGCGCCAGCAGACAGGCGGACAGGGCGGGTAGCAATCAGCCCCAGCATTTT. The variable domain in full, with the rest retrieved from reference TRBV5-1 and TRBJ1-5, is KAGVTQTPRYLIKTRGQQVTLSCSPISGHRSVSWYQQTPGQGLQFLFEYFSETQRNKGNFPGRFSGRQFSNSRSEMNVSTLELGDSALYLCASRQADRAGSNQPQHFGDGTRLSIL.

This clone was detected only a few times. This CDR3 is also generated by other DNA sequences in the sample. This sequence joins TRBV7-2 and TRBJ2-3; 8 bases align to TRBD2. Germline V gene data show CDR1 as SGHTA and CDR2 as FQGNSA. The V gene end was trimmed by 4 bases and the J gene end by 0 bases; junction bases not matched to a gene: 3. The CDR3 totals 15 residues. In DNA form, the CDR3 reads TGTGCCAGCAGCTCCTTAGCGGGGAGCACAGATACGCAGTATTTT. It encodes CASSSLAGSTDTQYF. The whole variable domain, filled in from reference TRBV7-2 and TRBJ2-3, reads GAGVSQSPSNKVTEKGKDVELRCDPISGHTALYWYRQSLGQGLEFLIYFQGNSAPDKSGLPSDRFSAERTGGSVSTLTIQRTQQEDSAVYLCASSSLAGSTDTQYFGPGTRLTVL.

The count of this clone is one. The chain links TRBV19 to TRBJ2-1, with TRBD2 as a possible D gene (5 bases). Deletions cut 6 bases from V and 0 bases from J, with 6 bases between. Germline lookup yields CDR1 LNHDA and CDR2 SQIVND (reference sequence). This CDR3 region has 13 residues. CDR3 nucleotides: TGTGCCAGTAGAGGGAGCTCCTACAATGAGCAGTTCTTC. Its translation: CASRGSSYNEQFF.

The rearrangement uses TRBV9 and TRBJ1-6; D ambiguous. The CDR3 extends over 14 amino acids. Germline CDR1 reads SGDLS; CDR2 reads YYNGEE. V dropped 2 bases and J dropped 4 bases, with 7 bases sitting between them. In DNA, the CDR3 is TGTGCCAGCAGCGTTCTAGAGTATAATTCACCCCTCCACTTT. This sequence encodes CASSVLEYNSPLHF.

The chain uses TRBV7-2 and TRBJ2-2; 10 bases map to TRBD2. J gave up 9 bases and V 0 bases, and 7 bases lay outside the gene matches. CDR1 is SGHTA and CDR2 is FQGNSA in the germline V gene. This CDR3 spans 16 amino acids. CDR3 in amino acids: CASSLAVLAGARELFF. The CDR3 DNA reads TGTGCCAGCAGCTTAGCCGTTCTAGCGGGAGCGAGGGAGCTGTTTTTT.

The rearrangement joins TRBV27 to TRBJ2-5; 8 bases align to TRBD1. The trim removed 5 bases at V and 5 bases at J, leaving 4 bases unmatched. The germline V gene encodes CDR1 MNHEY and CDR2 SMNVEV (reference sequence). The CDR3 is 13 residues long. CDR3 amino acids: CASSPRGLETQYF. The CDR3 region has the DNA TGTGCCAGCAGTCCCAGGGGGCTGGAGACCCAGTACTTC.